Listed below are T cell receptor beta chains from one sample, sequenced in a study of blood T cell repertoires in COVID-19. Libraries were prepared by immunoSEQ multiplex PCR; TCRdb keeps only in-frame clonotypes and omits some of them. The table shows about 260,000 clones, with about 85% occurring only once. The sequencing input was PBMCs or T cells enriched from blood (not recorded which). The receptors originated from a woman between 50 and 59 years old who had recovered from COVID-19. Both conserved end residues are trimmed from each CDR3.

>TRBV9|TRBJ1-6
ASSVGRRSNSPLH
>TRBV13|TRBJ2-1
ASSPSPGTGSYNEQF
>TRBV28|TRBJ2-2
ASSLHMNTGELF
>TRBV3-1/TRBV3-2|TRBJ1-4
ASSQVRGTNEKLF
>TRBV6-5|TRBJ1-2
ASRLGQGASYGYT
>TRBV6-1|TRBJ2-7
ASSEVLAGSYEQY
>TRBV19|TRBJ2-5
ASSAIRDRNQETQY
>TRBV19|TRBJ2-1
ASSSLAGRREQF
>TRBV27|TRBJ2-1
ASRVLGLVHNEQF
>TRBV2|TRBJ1-6
ASRADSQYSPLH
>TRBV28|TRBJ2-7
ASSSGTEFSYEQY
>TRBV29-1|TRBJ2-4
SVSQGANIQY
>TRBV29-1|TRBJ1-2
SVTTVRYGYT
>TRBV6-5|TRBJ1-1
ASSSPGGRLNTEAF
>TRBV5-1|TRBJ2-1
ASSPGLAGGEQF
>TRBV24-1|TRBJ1-1
ATSHREGNTEAF
>TRBV5-4|TRBJ2-5
ASSPGGGGSFETQY
>TRBV7-3|TRBJ1-1
ASSLTVEGTTEAF
>TRBV7-2|TRBJ2-2
ASRGSRVTGELF
>TRBV28|TRBJ2-5
ASSASGETQY
>TRBV25-1|TRBJ1-2
ASRQGDNYGYT
>TRBV2|TRBJ2-6
ASSEQGSGANVLT
>TRBV4-1|TRBJ2-3
ASSVRTSGTSTDTQY
>TRBV19|TRBJ2-1
ASRLWTSGSNEQF
>TRBV3-1/TRBV3-2|TRBJ2-7
ASRSTGGEQY
>TRBV29-1|TRBJ1-4
SVTLSPTTNEKLF
>TRBV5-1|TRBJ1-2
ASSSGTGGHLVYGYT
>TRBV27|TRBJ2-1
ASSFLAGDNEQF
>TRBV7-8|TRBJ1-1
ASSLDRAVVTEAF
>TRBV28|TRBJ2-1
ASSSRLAGDYNEQF
>TRBV28|TRBJ1-3
ASSLLASGNTIY
>TRBV7-2|TRBJ1-5
ASSLVGAQH
>TRBV7-9|TRBJ1-4
ASSSAGGREKLF
>TRBV29-1|TRBJ1-2
SVVQGDYGYT
>TRBV29-1|TRBJ2-7
SAALASGAYEQY
>TRBV7-8|TRBJ1-5
ASSLGGPQPQH
>TRBV6-1|TRBJ2-7
ASSEATSGASSKYEQY
>TRBV18|TRBJ2-3
ASSLIQASTDTQY
>TRBV28|TRBJ1-5
ASGGERQPQH
>TRBV30|TRBJ2-7
AWSYTPISYEQY
>TRBV5-5|TRBJ2-5
ASSPPTVRTETQY
>TRBV6-2/TRBV6-3|TRBJ1-2
ASSYGSLNYGYT
>TRBV2|TRBJ1-2
ASRTDRNYGYT
>TRBV7-2|TRBJ2-7
ASSSRASGRRYEQY
>TRBV7-9|TRBJ2-5
ASSLQGLSVETQY
>TRBV4-3|TRBJ2-7
ASSQVPPSGSSTYEQY
>TRBV5-6|TRBJ2-7
ASSLVIGEQY
>TRBV7-2|TRBJ2-7
ASSQPSGISYEQY
>TRBV29-1|TRBJ2-2
SVEDRGRDTGELF
>TRBV14|TRBJ2-3
ASSRRLAGTDTQY
>TRBV5-1|TRBJ2-6
ASSLPPLSGANVLT
>TRBV4-3|TRBJ2-1
ASSSAGGNEQF
>TRBV30|TRBJ1-5
AWNRDAKQPQH
>TRBV4-2|TRBJ2-3
ASSPGLAGGRYDADTQY
>TRBV28|TRBJ1-2
ASSLSGTANSYT
>TRBV18|TRBJ2-3
ASSLGQVPDTQY
>TRBV10-2|TRBJ1-2
ASSEGRLSYGYT
>TRBV11-3|TRBJ1-6
ASSLSYNSPLH
>TRBV4-3|TRBJ2-1
ASSPRLAAANEQF